These 25 T cell receptor beta chains came from one sample sequenced in a study of cytomegalovirus exposure and HLA in healthy donors. The PCR ran on 60 Vbeta and 13 Jbeta primers. The method was immunoSEQ multiplex PCR; TCRdb's version includes in-frame clones alone and lacks a portion of them. The data contain about 72,000 clones, around 82% of them singletons. The sample comprised PBMCs. Receptors originate from a man aged 40-49 years in good health and CMV-seronegative.

The chain recombines TRBV28 with TRBJ1-6, with a weak D call TRBD1 (6 bases). Germline V gives CDR1 MDHEN, CDR2 SYDVKM. The CDR3 has 19 residues. Trimming left V 2 bases short and J 6 bases short, with 23 bases between. Here the CDR3 reads CASSLPGGVSGGANSPLHF. The CDR3 nucleotides read TGTGCCAGCAGTTTACCCGGGGGGGTGTCGGGGGGCGCTAATTCACCCCTCCACTTT.

The V and J genes are TRBV6-6 and TRBJ1-5, with D possibly TRBD1 on 6 matching bases. The CDR3 extends over 13 amino acids. The ends were cut back, 10 bases at V and 3 bases at J, with 13 bases in the middle. Germline lookup yields CDR1 MNHNY and CDR2 SVGAGI (reference sequence). This chain's CDR3 is CANGQGHNQPQHF. The CDR3 bases are TGTGCCAACGGGCAGGGGCACAATCAGCCCCAGCATTTT.

This chain uses TRBV7-2 with TRBJ1-1; D remains unclear. The germline V gene encodes CDR1 SGHTA and CDR2 FQGNSA. Trimming stripped 1 base from V and 7 bases from J, with 10 bases between. The CDR3 loop spans 13 amino acids. The CDR3 protein is CASSLDVGREAFF. CDR3 coding DNA: TGTGCCAGCAGCTTAGATGTTGGGCGTGAAGCTTTCTTT.

The chain carries TRBV7-3 and TRBJ2-2; 8 nucleotides line up with TRBD1. The CDR3 is 15 amino acids. Per germline, CDR1 SGHTA and CDR2 FQGTGA. J gave up 2 bases and V 5 bases, and 4 bases lay outside the gene matches. The CDR3 sequence is CASSLGTGNTGELFF. The CDR3 DNA follows: TGTGCCAGCAGCCTCGGGACAGGAAACACCGGGGAGCTGTTTTTT.

This chain connects TRBV6-5 to TRBJ1-1, with TRBD1 matching over 7 bases. Per the germline V gene, CDR1 is MNHEY and CDR2 is SVGAGI. Trimming took 2 bases from V and 5 from J; bases not matched to a gene: 11. The length of the CDR3 is 16 residues. CDR3 sequence (DNA): TGTGCCAGCAGTTACGGTACAGGGGCGCGGGTTACTGAAGCTTTCTTT. The encoded protein is CASSYGTGARVTEAFF.

This clone showed up just a few times. The chain is built from TRBV5-1 and TRBJ2-5; 11 nucleotides align to TRBD2. V gave up 0 bases and J gave up 4 bases; unmatched junction bases: 5. CDR3 size: 16 residues. Germline V gives CDR1 SGHRS, CDR2 YFSETQ. CDR3: CASSLGPSGGTETQYF. The CDR3 DNA sequence: TGCGCCAGCAGCTTGGGCCCTAGCGGGGGGACAGAGACCCAGTACTTC.

The V gene is TRBV5-6, the J gene TRBJ1-2; tentative D call: TRBD1 (6 bases). The CDR3 covers 14 residues. The ends were cut back, 4 bases at V and 4 bases at J, with 14 bases in the middle. Per germline, CDR1 SGHDT and CDR2 YYEEEE. The CDR3 DNA reads as TGTGCCAGCAGCCCCTGGGGGCTTTCCTATGGCTACACCTTC. It yields the protein CASSPWGLSYGYTF.

The chain recombines TRBV14 with TRBJ1-6, with TRBD1 matching over 7 bases. Germline CDR1 SGHDN, CDR2 FVKESK. The ends lost 4 bases at V and 14 bases at J; junction bases unmatched: 11. This CDR3 is 14 amino acids long. CDR3 bases: TGTGCCAGCAGCCGGGACAGTGGGGTAGTGGCCCTCCACTTT. Amino acid sequence: CASSRDSGVVALHF. The full variable domain, in which reference TRBV14 and TRBJ1-6 provide the parts outside the CDR3, is EAGVTQFPSHSVIEKGQTVTLRCDPISGHDNLYWYRRVMGKEIKFLLHFVKESKQDESGMPNNRFLAERTGGTYSTLKVQPAELEDSGVYFCASSRDSGVVALHFGNGTRLTVT.

V usage is TRBV6-1 and J usage is TRBJ1-1, with 9 bases aligning to TRBD1. This CDR3 contains 14 residues. CDR1 is MNHNS and CDR2 is SASEGT in the germline V gene. The trim removed 6 bases at V and 6 bases at J, leaving 8 bases unmatched. Written as DNA, the CDR3 is TGTGCCAGCAGATGGACAGGGGTGCCCCCTGAAGCTTTCTTT. The encoded protein is CASRWTGVPPEAFF.

The V call is TRBV5-1, the J call TRBJ2-2; D gene ambiguous. Germline-derived CDR1 and CDR2 are SGHRS and YFSETQ. This CDR3 is 14 amino acids long. Deletions cut 1 base from V and 1 base from J, with 5 bases between. This CDR3 is CASSLQQNTGELFF. Here the CDR3 DNA reads TGCGCCAGCAGCTTGCAACAGAACACCGGGGAGCTGTTTTTT.

The genes are TRBV7-9 and TRBJ2-3; D may be TRBD1 (5 bases). Germline CDR1 reads SEHNR; CDR2 reads FQNEAQ (reference sequence). V was trimmed by 2 bases and J by 4 bases, leaving 13 bases between them. This CDR3 is built from 15 residues. The CDR3 reads CASSLLAGLADTQYF. DNA for the CDR3: TGTGCCAGCAGCTTATTGGCAGGGCTTGCAGATACGCAGTATTTT.

The genes are TRBV6-6 and TRBJ1-2; 7 bases agree with TRBD1. This CDR3 comprises 12 residues. The V gene's germline CDR1 is MNHNY and CDR2 SVGAGI (reference sequence). Trimming removed 6 bases from V and 4 bases from J; junction bases left unmatched: 2. The CDR3 is CASRDRAYGYTF. CDR3 nucleotide sequence: TGTGCCAGCAGAGACAGGGCCTATGGCTACACCTTC.

The table lists this clone with a count of one. The rearrangement uses TRBV25-1 and TRBJ2-5; D is possibly TRBD2 (5 bases). Germline assignment: CDR1 MGHDK and CDR2 SYGVNS. The V end lost 6 bases, the J end lost 5 bases, and 7 bases lay between the germline ends. The CDR3 consists of 11 residues. The CDR3 DNA follows: TGTGCCAGCAGGGACTGGGAGACCCAGTACTTC. Translated: CASRDWETQYF. Supplemented by reference TRBV25-1 and TRBJ2-5, the full variable domain reads EADIYQTPRYLVIGTGKKITLECSQTMGHDKMYWYQQDPGMELHLIHYSYGVNSTEKGDLSSESTVSRIRTEHFPLTLESARPSHTSQYLCASRDWETQYFGPGTRLLVL.

The V call is TRBV18, the J call TRBJ1-5; TRBD1 matches 7 bases. This CDR3 spans 15 amino acids. CDR1 KGHSH and CDR2 LQKENI come from the germline V gene. V dropped 2 bases and J dropped 3; count of bases not matched to a gene: 4. The CDR3 DNA sequence: TGTGCCAGCTCACCAGAGACAGGGATCAATCAGCCCCAGCATTTT. This codes for CASSPETGINQPQHF.

As regards this clone: Other DNA sequences in the sample encode the same CDR3. The CDR3 bases are TGTGCCAGCAGTTTATCTAGTTACAATGAGCAGTTCTTC. Translated, it gives CASSLSSYNEQFF. The V and J genes are TRBV28 and TRBJ2-1; D gene unclear. The V and J ends lost 1 base and 4 bases respectively, with 5 bases between them. CDR1 is MDHEN and CDR2 is SYDVKM in the germline V gene. The CDR3 runs to 13 residues.

For this clone: One end of the junction fails to match germline, which may point to a read error. The V gene is TRBV6-5, the J gene TRBJ1-3; D not resolved. This CDR3 region has 15 residues. The germline CDR1 and CDR2 sequences are MNHEY and SVGAGI. The CDR3 DNA reads as TGTGCCAGCAGTCCCGTAGCTTACTCTGGAAGCACCATATATTTT. Translated: CASSPVAYSGSTIYF.

This clone was counted between two and nine times. This sequence joins TRBV4-3 and TRBJ2-2; TRBD1 might be the D (6 bases). The germline V gene has CDR1 LGHNA and CDR2 YSLEER. V lost 4 bases to trimming and J lost 4 bases, with 16 bases between them. The CDR3 spans 16 residues. The CDR3 here is CASSLHLGQFTGELFF. The CDR3 DNA sequence: TGCGCCAGCAGCCTCCATCTAGGACAGTTCACCGGGGAGCTGTTTTTT.

The V call is TRBV5-6, the J call TRBJ1-3; possible D gene TRBD1, 5 bases. V dropped 4 bases and J dropped 0 bases, with 14 bases sitting between them. From germline, CDR1 is SGHDT and CDR2 YYEEEE. The CDR3 length is 16 residues. The CDR3 DNA sequence: TGTGCCAGCAGCCCCCTAGACAGAACCTCTGGAAACACCATATATTTT. It translates to CASSPLDRTSGNTIYF.

Only a few counts were recorded for this clone. The chain combines TRBV7-9 with TRBJ1-4; D is possibly TRBD1 (5 bases). Germline V gene sequence: CDR1 SEHNR, CDR2 FQNEAQ (reference sequence). There are 16 residues in the CDR3. V shed 5 bases and J shed 0 bases, with 13 bases lying between them. The CDR3 DNA sequence: TGTGCCAGCAGCCCAGATGACAGAGCAACTAATGAAAAACTGTTTTTT. Its translation is CASSPDDRATNEKLFF.

This clone appeared a few times. The V call is TRBV27, the J call TRBJ1-5; tentatively, D is TRBD1 (6 bases). V lost 4 bases and J lost 0, with 13 bases in between. The CDR3 is 16 residues long. Germline V CDR1 and CDR2: MNHEY, SMNVEV (reference sequence). CDR3 loop: CASSSRQVNSNQPQHF. CDR3 DNA sequence: TGTGCCAGCAGTTCCCGACAGGTCAATAGCAATCAGCCCCAGCATTTT.

The chain recombines TRBV19 with TRBJ2-3, with D tentatively TRBD1 (6 bases). This CDR3 comprises 15 residues. Trimming shortened V by 4 bases and J by 4 bases, and 15 bases separated the two germline ends. The V gene's germline CDR1 is LNHDA and CDR2 SQIVND (reference sequence). For the CDR3, the DNA is TGTGCCAGTAGTACGCTCTGGGACAAGGCAGATACGCAGTATTTT. Translating it yields CASSTLWDKADTQYF.

The V call is TRBV19, the J call TRBJ1-2, with 8 bases lining up with TRBD1. Losses at the gene ends were 7 bases for V and 4 bases for J; bases not matched to a gene: 11. In germline, CDR1 is LNHDA, CDR2 SQIVND (reference sequence). This CDR3 spans 15 amino acids. The CDR3 nucleotides are TGTGCCAGTACGCCGGACAGGGCGAAGGGCTATGGCTACACCTTC. It codes for CASTPDRAKGYGYTF.

A word on this clone: Sequence at one end of the junction differs from germline and may be a read error. The V gene is TRBV7-9, the J gene TRBJ1-2, with 8 bases fitting TRBD1. The CDR3 is 13 residues long. The germline V gene has CDR1 SEHNR and CDR2 FQNEAQ (reference sequence). CDR3 bases: TGTGCCAGCAGCTTTATACAGGGGGGCGGCTACCCCTTC. Translation gives CASSFIQGGGYPF.

The gene calls are TRBV9 and TRBJ1-4, with a tentative D call TRBD1 (5 bases). In germline, CDR1 is SGDLS, CDR2 YYNGEE. The CDR3 consists of 15 residues. Trimming left V 0 bases short and J 8 bases short, with 14 bases between. CDR3 DNA sequence: TGTGCCAGCAGCGTAGCCCTAGGACAAGGAGAAAAACTGTTTTTT. Amino acids: CASSVALGQGEKLFF.

This clone has a handful of counts. One end of the junction is discordant with germline, which a read error may explain. The V call is TRBV6-5, the J call TRBJ1-2; D not resolved. The CDR3 has 16 amino acids. Germline V CDR1 and CDR2: MNHEY, SVGAGI. As DNA, the CDR3 is TGTGCCAGCAGTTACGGTCTGGGCGGGGATAGCTATGGCTACCCCTTC. Protein sequence: CASSYGLGGDSYGYPF.